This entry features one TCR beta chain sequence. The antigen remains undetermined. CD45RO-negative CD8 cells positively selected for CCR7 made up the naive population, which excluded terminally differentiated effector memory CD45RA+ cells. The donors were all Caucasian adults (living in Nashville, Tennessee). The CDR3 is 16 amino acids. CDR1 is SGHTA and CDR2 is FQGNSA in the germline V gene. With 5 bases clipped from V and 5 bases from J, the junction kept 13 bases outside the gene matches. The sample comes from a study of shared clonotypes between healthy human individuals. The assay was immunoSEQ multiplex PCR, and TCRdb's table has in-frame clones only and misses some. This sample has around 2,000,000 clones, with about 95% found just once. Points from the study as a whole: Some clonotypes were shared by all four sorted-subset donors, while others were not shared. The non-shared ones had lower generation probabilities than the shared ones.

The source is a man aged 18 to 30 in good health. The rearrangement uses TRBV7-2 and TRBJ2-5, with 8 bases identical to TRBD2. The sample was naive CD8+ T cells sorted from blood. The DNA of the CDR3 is TGTGCCAGCAGCCTATGGTCCGGGGGGGCAGGGGAGACCCAGTACTTC. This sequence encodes CASSLWSGGAGETQYF. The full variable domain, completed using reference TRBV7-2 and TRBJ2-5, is GAGVSQSPSNKVTEKGKDVELRCDPISGHTALYWYRQSLGQGLEFLIYFQGNSAPDKSGLPSDRFSAERTGGSVSTLTIQRTQQEDSAVYLCASSLWSGGAGETQYFGPGTRLLVL.